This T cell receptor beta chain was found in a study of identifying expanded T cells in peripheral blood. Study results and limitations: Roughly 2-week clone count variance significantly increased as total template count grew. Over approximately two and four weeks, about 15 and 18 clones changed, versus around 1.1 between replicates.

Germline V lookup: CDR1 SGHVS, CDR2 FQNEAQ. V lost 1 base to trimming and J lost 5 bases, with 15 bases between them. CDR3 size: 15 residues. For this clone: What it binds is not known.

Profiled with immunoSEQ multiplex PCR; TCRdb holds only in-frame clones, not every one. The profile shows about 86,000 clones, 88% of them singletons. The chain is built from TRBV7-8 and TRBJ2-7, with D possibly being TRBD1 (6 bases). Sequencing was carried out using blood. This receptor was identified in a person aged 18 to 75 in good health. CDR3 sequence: CASSLGQGFIDEQYF. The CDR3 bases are TGTGCCAGCAGCTTAGGTCAGGGGTTCATCGACGAGCAGTACTTC.